This T cell receptor (beta chain) was profiled in a study of cytomegalovirus exposure and HLA in healthy donors. General study findings and limits: The classifier was said to identify cytomegalovirus status with high specificity and sensitivity.

The CDR3 length is 14 residues. The junction had 2 bases not matched to a gene; V was cut back by 3 bases and J by 1 base. CDR1 and CDR2 (germline): SGHTA, FQGNSA. In the PCR, 60 Vbeta and 13 Jbeta primers were used. The repertoire was sequenced with immunoSEQ multiplex PCR; TCRdb's copy has only in-frame clones and lacks some. The table has hundreds of thousands of clones, about 85% seen once. Remarks on this clone: Its antigen is currently unknown.

The receptor comes from a girl aged 2 to 10 in good health and CMV-seronegative. What was sequenced was PBMCs. J is TRBJ1-1 and V is TRBV7-2, with 7 bases identical to TRBD1. The CDR3 here is CASSLAGGNTEAFF. In nucleotides, the CDR3 is TGTGCCAGCAGCTTGGCAGGGGGGAACACTGAAGCTTTCTTT. The full variable domain, completed using reference TRBV7-2 and TRBJ1-1, is GAGVSQSPSNKVTEKGKDVELRCDPISGHTALYWYRQSLGQGLEFLIYFQGNSAPDKSGLPSDRFSAERTGGSVSTLTIQRTQQEDSAVYLCASSLAGGNTEAFFGQGTRLTVV.